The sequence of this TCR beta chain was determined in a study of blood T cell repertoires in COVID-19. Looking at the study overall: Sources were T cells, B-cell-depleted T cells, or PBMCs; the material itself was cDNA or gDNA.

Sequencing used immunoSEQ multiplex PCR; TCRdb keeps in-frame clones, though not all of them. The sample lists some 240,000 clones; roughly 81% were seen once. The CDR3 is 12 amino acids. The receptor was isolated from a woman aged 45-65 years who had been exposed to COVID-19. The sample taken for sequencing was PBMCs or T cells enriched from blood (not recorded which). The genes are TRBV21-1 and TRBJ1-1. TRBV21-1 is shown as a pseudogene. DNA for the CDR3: TGTGCCAGCAGCAAAGGAGGCACTGAAGCTTTCTTT. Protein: CASSKGGTEAFF.